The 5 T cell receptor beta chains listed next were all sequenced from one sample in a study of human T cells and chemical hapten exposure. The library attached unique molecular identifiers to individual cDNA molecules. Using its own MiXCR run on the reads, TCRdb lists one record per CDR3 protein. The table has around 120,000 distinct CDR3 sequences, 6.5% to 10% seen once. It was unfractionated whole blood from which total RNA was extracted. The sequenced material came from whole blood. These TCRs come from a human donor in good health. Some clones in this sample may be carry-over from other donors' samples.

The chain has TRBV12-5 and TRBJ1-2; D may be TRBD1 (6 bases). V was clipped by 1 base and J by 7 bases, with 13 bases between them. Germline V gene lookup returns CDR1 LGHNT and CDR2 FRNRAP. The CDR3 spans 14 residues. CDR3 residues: CASGLDRVLGGYTF. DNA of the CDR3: TGTGCTAGTGGTTTGGACAGGGTACTTGGTGGCTACACCTTC.

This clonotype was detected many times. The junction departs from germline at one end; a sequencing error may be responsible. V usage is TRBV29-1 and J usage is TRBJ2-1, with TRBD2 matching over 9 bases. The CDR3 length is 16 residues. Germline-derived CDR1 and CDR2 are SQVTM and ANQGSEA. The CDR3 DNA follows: TGCAGCGTTGAAGGGCTTGGGACTAGCTCCGACAATGAGCAGTTCTTC. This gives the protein CSVEGLGTSSDNEQFF.

CDR3 protein: CASSLAPTGTENIQYF. In DNA form, the CDR3 reads TGCGCCAGCAGCTTGGCACCGACAGGGACCGAAAACATTCAGTACTTC. This sequence joins TRBV5-1 and TRBJ2-4, with 7 bases identical to TRBD1. Unmatched junction bases numbered 8, after V lost 0 bases and J lost 5 bases. The CDR3 is 16 amino acids. The germline CDR1 and CDR2 sequences are SGHRS and YFSETQ.

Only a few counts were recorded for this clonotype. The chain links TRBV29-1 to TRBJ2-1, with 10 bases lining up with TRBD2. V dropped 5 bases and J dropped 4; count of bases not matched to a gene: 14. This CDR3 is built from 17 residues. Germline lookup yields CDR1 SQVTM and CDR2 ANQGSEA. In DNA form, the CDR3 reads TGCAGCGTTTACTCAGGACTAGCGGAGACAGTATACAATGAGCAGTTCTTC. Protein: CSVYSGLAETVYNEQFF.

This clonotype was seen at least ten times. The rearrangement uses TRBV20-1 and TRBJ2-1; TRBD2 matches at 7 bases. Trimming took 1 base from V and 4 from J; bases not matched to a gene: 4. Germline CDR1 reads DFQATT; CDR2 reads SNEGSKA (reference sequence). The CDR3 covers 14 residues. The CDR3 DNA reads TGCAGTGCTAGAGGGACTAGTGAGTACAATGAGCAGTTCTTC. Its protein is CSARGTSEYNEQFF.